The TCR beta chain described here comes from a study of blood T cell repertoires in COVID-19. Background on the study: The United States, Italy and Spain provided the acute and convalescent COVID-19 samples.

Clones were read by immunoSEQ multiplex PCR, and TCRdb kept only the in-frame ones, dropping some. Of over 200,000 clones in the sample, around 93% were seen once. J gave up 6 bases and V 0 bases, and 6 bases lay outside the gene matches. The CDR3 sequence is 15 residues long. Germline V gene sequence: CDR1 SGDLS, CDR2 YYNGEE. The sample holds a few counts of this clone. This receptor was taken from a human donor in a cohort exposed to, infected with or recovered from COVID-19 (not recorded which). The donor label of this sample is uncertain. The sample was PBMCs or T cells enriched from blood (not recorded which). This sequence joins TRBV9 and TRBJ2-7; 10 nucleotides align to TRBD1. DNA of the CDR3: TGTGCCAGCAGCGTAGGACAGGGGGCGCGATCCGAGCAGTACTTC. Its protein product is CASSVGQGARSEQYF. Drawing the rest from reference TRBV9 and TRBJ2-7, the complete variable domain is DSGVTQTPKHLITATGQRVTLRCSPRSGDLSVYWYQQSLDQGLQFLIQYYNGEERAKGNILERFSAQQFPDLHSELNLSSLELGDSALYFCASSVGQGARSEQYFGPGTRLTVT.